The 30 T cell receptor beta chains below come from one sample, sequenced in a study of blood T cell repertoires in COVID-19. Sequenced by immunoSEQ multiplex PCR; TCRdb stores in-frame clones only, minus some. The sample comprises about 50,000 clones, more than 80% of which are singletons, and roughly 2% rests with the top ten. Sequenced input: peripheral blood. These receptors were collected from a human donor in a cohort sampled during active COVID-19.

The chain has TRBV30 and TRBJ2-3, with a weak D call TRBD1 (6 bases). In germline, CDR1 is GTSNPN, CDR2 SVGIG (reference sequence). The length of the CDR3 is 18 residues. V lost 0 bases and J lost 3, with 22 bases in between. The CDR3, as DNA: TGTGCCTGGAGTGTACCCCTGTGGGGGCGCGAATTGACAGATACGCAGTATTTT. This gives the protein CAWSVPLWGRELTDTQYF. Full variable domain (outside the CDR3, taken from reference TRBV30 and TRBJ2-3): SQTIHQWPATLVQPVGSPLSLECTVEGTSNPNLYWYRQAAGRGLQLLFYSVGIGQISSEVPQNLSASRPQDRQFILSSKKLLLSDSGFYLCAWSVPLWGRELTDTQYFGPGTRLTVL.

This rearrangement joins TRBV5-1 to TRBJ1-4; D may be TRBD1 (5 bases). The germline gives CDR1 SGHRS, CDR2 YFSETQ. Trimming pared 3 bases from V and 3 bases from J, leaving 9 bases between. The CDR3 extends over 14 amino acids. For the CDR3, the DNA is TGCGCCAGCAGCTCAACAGGAGCTAATGAAAAACTGTTTTTT. Translation gives CASSSTGANEKLFF.

The chain uses TRBV25-1 and TRBJ1-1, with D unresolved. Trimming cost V 3 bases and J 3 bases, with 8 bases left between them. This CDR3 comprises 13 residues. In germline, CDR1 is MGHDK, CDR2 SYGVNS. The CDR3: CASSDGQYTEAFF. CDR3 DNA sequence: TGTGCCAGCAGTGATGGGCAGTACACTGAAGCTTTCTTT.

This chain connects TRBV15 to TRBJ2-5; perhaps TRBD1 as D (5 bases). Trimming shortened V by 3 bases and J by 0 bases, and 8 bases separated the two germline ends. The CDR3 has 14 amino acids. In germline, CDR1 is LNHNV, CDR2 YYDKDF (reference sequence). DNA for the CDR3: TGTGCCACCAGCAGTAACAGGTACCAAGAGACCCAGTACTTC. Translating gives CATSSNRYQETQYF. Looking up the rest from reference TRBV15 and TRBJ2-5 gives the full variable domain: DAMVIQNPRYQVTQFGKPVTLSCSQTLNHNVMYWYQQKSSQAPKLLFHYYDKDFNNEADTPDNFQSRRPNTSFCFLDIRSPGLGDTAMYLCATSSNRYQETQYFGPGTRLLVL.

The chain uses TRBV2 and TRBJ2-1; perhaps TRBD2 as D (5 bases). Germline CDR1 and CDR2: SNHLY and FYNNEI. Trimming pared 7 bases from V and 5 bases from J, leaving 12 bases between. CDR3 length equals 13 residues. CDR3 protein: CASMETNNNEQFF. Written as DNA, the CDR3 is TGTGCCAGCATGGAGACTAACAACAATGAGCAGTTCTTC. Complete variable domain (other parts from reference TRBV2 and TRBJ2-1): EPEVTQTPSHQVTQMGQEVILRCVPISNHLYFYWYRQILGQKVEFLVSFYNNEISEKSEIFDDQFSVERPDGSNFTLKIRSTKLEDSAMYFCASMETNNNEQFFGPGTRLTVL.

This CDR3 reads CASSGGEAFF. The CDR3 bases are TGTGCCAGCAGCGGGGGGGAAGCTTTCTTT. The J gene is TRBJ1-1, the V gene TRBV7-9, with TRBD1 as a possible D gene (5 bases). CDR1 and CDR2 (germline): SEHNR, FQNEAQ (reference sequence). The V gene lost 5 bases and the J gene lost 8 bases, with 6 bases spanning the gap. The CDR3 has 10 amino acids.

The sample holds one count of this clone. V is TRBV5-5 and J is TRBJ2-5; TRBD1 matches at 7 bases. The CDR3 runs to 14 residues. Trimming at V came to 0 bases and at J to 4 bases, leaving 3 bases not matched to a gene. Per germline, CDR1 SGHKS and CDR2 YYEKEE (reference sequence). CDR3: CASSLARQGETQYF. DNA for the CDR3: TGTGCCAGCAGCTTGGCCCGACAGGGAGAGACCCAGTACTTC.

For this clone: The identical CDR3 is also encoded by other nucleotide sequences in the sample. The gene calls are TRBV11-2 and TRBJ2-5, with D possibly TRBD2 on 6 matching bases. The germline V gene has CDR1 SGHAT and CDR2 FQNNGV. With 5 bases removed from V and 2 bases from J, the gap between germline ends came to 9 bases. This CDR3 is built from 13 residues. CDR3 loop: CASSLRGQETQYF. The CDR3 nucleotides read TGTGCCAGCAGCCTTCGGGGGCAAGAGACCCAGTACTTC.

The chain has TRBV19 and TRBJ1-1, with a weak D call TRBD1 (5 bases). V was cut by 6 bases and J by 9 bases, with 20 bases left in between. Germline assignment: CDR1 LNHDA and CDR2 SQIVND (reference sequence). This CDR3 comprises 14 residues. The DNA for the CDR3 is TGTGCCAGTAGCGAGACAGTCCTTGCCGAAAAAGCTTTCTTT. The encoded protein is CASSETVLAEKAFF.

The chain recombines TRBV5-6 with TRBJ1-2; D call uncertain. The CDR3 is 13 residues long. In germline, CDR1 is SGHDT, CDR2 YYEEEE. V was cut by 7 bases and J by 7 bases, with 17 bases left in between. The CDR3 DNA reads TGTGCCAGCCGTCCGGGAAGGGCGGGTGGCTACACCTTC. This codes for CASRPGRAGGYTF.

The V and J genes are TRBV5-1 and TRBJ2-1, with a possible D match to TRBD1 (6 bases). The germline V gene encodes CDR1 SGHRS and CDR2 YFSETQ. This CDR3 has 14 residues. Trimming shortened V by 0 bases and J by 7 bases, and 11 bases separated the two germline ends. The CDR3 DNA sequence: TGCGCCAGCAGCTTGGGGGGGCGATCGAATGAGCAGTTCTTC. This translates into CASSLGGRSNEQFF.

CDR3 bases: TGTGCCAGCTCACCCGTGGGGCAGGGGGCGAACACTGAAGCTTTCTTT. It specifies CASSPVGQGANTEAFF. The V gene is TRBV18, the J gene TRBJ1-1; 8 bases line up with TRBD1. Looked up from germline, CDR1 is KGHSH and CDR2 is LQKENI. With V trimmed by 3 bases and J by 1 base, 7 bases remained unmatched. The length of the CDR3 is 16 residues.

This clone was detected a few times. J is TRBJ2-7 and V is TRBV3-1 (or the pseudogene TRBV3-2); D might be TRBD1 (5 bases). V was trimmed by 0 bases and J by 4 bases, leaving 13 bases between them. The CDR3 length is 15 residues. Germline CDR1 and CDR2: LGHDT and YNNKEL (reference sequence). Written as DNA, the CDR3 is TGTGCCAGCAGCCAAGACAGGGTTCGTCGTTACGAGCAGTACTTC. Translated, it gives CASSQDRVRRYEQYF.

The chain links TRBV29-1 to TRBJ1-1, with a tentative D call TRBD1 (6 bases). The V end was cut by 3 bases, the J end by 4 bases, with 15 bases between. The CDR3 length is 14 residues. CDR1 and CDR2 (germline): SQVTM, ANQGSEA. CDR3 region: CSVETSGATTEAFF. DNA of the CDR3: TGCAGCGTTGAGACCTCAGGGGCGACCACTGAAGCTTTCTTT.

The rearrangement links TRBV7-2 to TRBJ1-2; TRBD1 is a possible D gene (6 bases). Trimming stripped 4 bases from V and 6 bases from J, with 18 bases between. Germline V gene sequence: CDR1 SGHTA, CDR2 FQGNSA. CDR3 length equals 15 residues. CDR3 in amino acids: CASSSGHTPGDGYTF. DNA for the CDR3: TGTGCCAGCAGCTCGGGACACACACCTGGGGATGGCTACACCTTC.

This clone appeared once. The chain uses TRBV7-2 and TRBJ2-3; D is perhaps TRBD2 (5 bases). The V and J ends lost 5 bases and 3 bases respectively, with 9 bases between them. CDR3 length: 13 amino acids. Germline CDR1 SGHTA, CDR2 FQGNSA. The CDR3 loop reads CASSPWETDTQYF. The CDR3 DNA sequence: TGTGCCAGCAGCCCCTGGGAGACAGATACGCAGTATTTT.

V usage is TRBV6-2 or TRBV6-3 and J usage is TRBJ2-7; D unclear. Germline CDR1 MNHEY, CDR2 SVGEGT. The CDR3 extends over 14 amino acids. Trimming left V 0 bases short and J 2 bases short, with 8 bases between. Written as DNA, the CDR3 is TGTGCCAGCAGTTACTCACTGCGCCCCTACGAGCAGTACTTC. Protein product: CASSYSLRPYEQYF.

This chain links TRBV19 with TRBJ2-7, with 8 bases matching TRBD1. This CDR3 has 16 amino acids. Germline CDR1 reads LNHDA; CDR2 reads SQIVND (reference sequence). Trimming at V came to 6 bases and at J to 2 bases, leaving 12 bases not matched to a gene. In DNA form, the CDR3 reads TGTGCCAGTAGCCGCGCAGGGCAGGGGGCTCCCTACGAGCAGTACTTC. It yields the protein CASSRAGQGAPYEQYF.

The J gene is TRBJ2-1, the V gene TRBV10-3, with 13 bases that match TRBD2. There are 19 residues in the CDR3. V shed 1 base, J shed 1 base, and the junction held 7 bases outside the gene matches. The germline gives CDR1 ENHRY, CDR2 SYGVKD. The CDR3 nucleotides are TGTGCCATCAGTGAGTACGGTGGACTAGCGGGGGCGTCCTACAATGAGCAGTTCTTC. Its translation is CAISEYGGLAGASYNEQFF.

This chain connects TRBV6-5 to TRBJ2-7; 7 nucleotides agree with TRBD1. The length of the CDR3 is 13 residues. V shed 6 bases and J 3 bases; nucleotides not matched to a gene: 5. Germline V CDR1 and CDR2: MNHEY, SVGAGI. The CDR3 sequence is CASRTGTNYEQYF. CDR3 DNA sequence: TGTGCCAGCAGGACAGGGACCAACTACGAGCAGTACTTC.

This clone was seen just once. This sequence joins TRBV9 and TRBJ2-6; D perhaps matches TRBD1 (6 bases). Germline V gene data show CDR1 as SGDLS and CDR2 as YYNGEE. The CDR3 sequence is 17 residues long. Trimming removed 0 bases from V and 0 bases from J, with 10 bases in between. This chain's CDR3 is CASSVGTGNSGANVLTF. For the CDR3, the DNA is TGTGCCAGCAGCGTAGGTACAGGGAACTCTGGGGCCAACGTCCTGACTTTC.

V usage is TRBV7-9 and J usage is TRBJ2-1; D is ambiguous. The germline gives CDR1 SEHNR, CDR2 FQNEAQ (reference sequence). The CDR3 is 12 amino acids. V dropped 5 bases and J dropped 8 bases, with 10 bases sitting between them. The CDR3 protein is CASSNSRYEQFF. The CDR3 DNA reads as TGTGCCAGCAGCAATAGTAGATATGAGCAGTTCTTC.

The rearrangement joins TRBV9 to TRBJ1-1; D is ambiguous. V lost 4 bases and J 0 bases, leaving 10 bases between the germline ends. This CDR3 is 14 amino acids long. The germline CDR1 and CDR2 sequences are SGDLS and YYNGEE. CDR3 residues: CASSPQNLNTEAFF. In DNA form, the CDR3 reads TGTGCCAGCAGCCCCCAGAACCTGAACACTGAAGCTTTCTTT.

This chain links TRBV11-2 with TRBJ2-5; D gene unclear. Deletions cut 1 base from V and 5 bases from J, with 5 bases between. Germline CDR1 SGHAT, CDR2 FQNNGV. This CDR3 has 12 amino acids. The CDR3: CASSLGRETQYF. CDR3 nucleotide sequence: TGTGCCAGCAGCTTAGGGCGGGAGACCCAGTACTTC.

V and J are TRBV4-2 and TRBJ1-2, with D perhaps matching TRBD1 (5 bases). V lost 1 base to trimming and J lost 6 bases, with 18 bases between them. The CDR3 spans 16 residues. Germline CDR1 and CDR2: LGHNA and YNFKEQ. CDR3 in DNA: TGTGCCAGCAGCCAAGGCAGGGTTACTGGGACTGATGGCTACACCTTC. Its protein product is CASSQGRVTGTDGYTF.

This clone was seen a few times. V usage is TRBV6-2 or TRBV6-3 and J usage is TRBJ1-5; D ambiguous. The CDR3 is 14 residues long. The V gene lost 0 bases and the J gene lost 7 bases, with 10 bases spanning the gap. The germline gives CDR1 MNHEY, CDR2 SVGEGT. In DNA form, the CDR3 reads TGTGCCAGCAGTTACTCGATGGCCCTGCAGCCCCAGCATTTT. It specifies CASSYSMALQPQHF.

V usage is TRBV12-3 or TRBV12-4 and J usage is TRBJ1-2, with 7 positions matching TRBD1. Unmatched junction bases numbered 6, after V lost 7 bases and J lost 4 bases. The CDR3 is 13 residues long. CDR3 sequence: CASTPDRVYGYTF. CDR3 sequence (DNA): TGTGCCAGCACCCCAGACAGGGTCTATGGCTACACCTTC.

The chain employs TRBV15 and TRBJ2-2; the D is unclear. Trimming stripped 3 bases from V and 8 bases from J, with 10 bases between. CDR3 length equals 13 residues. CDR1 and CDR2 from the germline V gene are LNHNV and YYDKDF (reference sequence). CDR3 amino acids: CATSSNPQGELFF. CDR3 nucleotide sequence: TGTGCCACCAGCAGCAACCCCCAGGGGGAGCTGTTTTTT.

This rearrangement joins TRBV28 to TRBJ1-6; possibly TRBD1 for D (6 bases). The CDR3 covers 15 residues. Per germline, CDR1 MDHEN and CDR2 SYDVKM. V lost 2 bases to trimming and J lost 10 bases, with 15 bases between them. CDR3 sequence: CASSLPPGGGSPLHF. As DNA, the CDR3 is TGTGCCAGCAGTTTACCCCCGGGGGGCGGATCACCCCTCCACTTT.

J is TRBJ1-2 and V is TRBV28; D perhaps matches TRBD1 (6 bases). The CDR3 is made up of 13 amino acids. The germline gives CDR1 MDHEN, CDR2 SYDVKM. Trimming removed 5 bases from V and 8 bases from J, with 15 bases in between. CDR3 region: CASSTRGERGYTF. The CDR3 DNA reads TGTGCCAGCAGTACCAGGGGTGAGCGCGGCTACACCTTC.